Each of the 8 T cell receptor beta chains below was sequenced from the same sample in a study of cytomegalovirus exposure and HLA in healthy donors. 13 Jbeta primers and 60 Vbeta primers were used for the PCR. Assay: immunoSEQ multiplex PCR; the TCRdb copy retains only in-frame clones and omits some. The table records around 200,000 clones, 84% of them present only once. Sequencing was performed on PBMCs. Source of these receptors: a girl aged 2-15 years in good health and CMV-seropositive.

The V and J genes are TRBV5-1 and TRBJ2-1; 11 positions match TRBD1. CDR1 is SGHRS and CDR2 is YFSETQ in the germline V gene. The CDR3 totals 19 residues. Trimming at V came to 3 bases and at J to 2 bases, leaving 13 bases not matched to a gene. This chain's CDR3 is CASSWSGTGGRGAYNEQFF. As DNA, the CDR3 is TGCGCCAGCAGCTGGTCCGGGACAGGGGGTCGGGGCGCCTACAATGAGCAGTTCTTC.

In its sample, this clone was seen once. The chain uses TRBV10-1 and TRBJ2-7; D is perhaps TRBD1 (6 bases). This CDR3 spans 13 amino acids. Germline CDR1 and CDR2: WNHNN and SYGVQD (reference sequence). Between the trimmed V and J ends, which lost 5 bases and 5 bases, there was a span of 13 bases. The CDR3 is CASSLIRTDEQYF. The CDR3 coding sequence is TGCGCCAGCAGTCTCATCAGGACAGACGAGCAGTACTTC.

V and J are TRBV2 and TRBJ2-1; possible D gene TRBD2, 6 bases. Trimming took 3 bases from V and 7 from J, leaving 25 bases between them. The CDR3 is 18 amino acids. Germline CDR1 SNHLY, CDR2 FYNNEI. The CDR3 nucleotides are TGTGCCAGCAGTGACCTTTTGGAGAAGACGGGAGAGAATAATGAGCAGTTCTTC. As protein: CASSDLLEKTGENNEQFF.

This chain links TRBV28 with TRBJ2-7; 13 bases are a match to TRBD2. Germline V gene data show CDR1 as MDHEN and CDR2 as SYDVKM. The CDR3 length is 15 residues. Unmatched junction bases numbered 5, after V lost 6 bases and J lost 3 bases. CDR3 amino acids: CASSSWTSGSYEQYF. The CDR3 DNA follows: TGTGCCAGCAGCTCCTGGACTAGCGGGAGCTACGAGCAGTACTTC.

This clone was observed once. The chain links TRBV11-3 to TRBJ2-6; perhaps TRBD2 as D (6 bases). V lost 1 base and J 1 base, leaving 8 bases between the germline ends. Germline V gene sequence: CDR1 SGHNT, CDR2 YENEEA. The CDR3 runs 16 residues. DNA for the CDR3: TGTGCCAGCAGCTTAGCTGCGGGGTCTGGGGCCAACGTCCTGACTTTC. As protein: CASSLAAGSGANVLTF.

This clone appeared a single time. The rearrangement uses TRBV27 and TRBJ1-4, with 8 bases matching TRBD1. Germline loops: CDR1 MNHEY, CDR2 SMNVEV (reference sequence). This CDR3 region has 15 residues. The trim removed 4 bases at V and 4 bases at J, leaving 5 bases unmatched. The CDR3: CASSSRQGNNEKLFF. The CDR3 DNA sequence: TGTGCCAGCAGTTCCCGACAGGGGAATAATGAAAAACTGTTTTTT.

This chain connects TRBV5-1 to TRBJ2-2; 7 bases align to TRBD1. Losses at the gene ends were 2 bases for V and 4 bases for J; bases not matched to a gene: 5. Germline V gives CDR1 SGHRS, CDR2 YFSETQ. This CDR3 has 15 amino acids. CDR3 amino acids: CASSLPGQPTGELFF. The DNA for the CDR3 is TGCGCCAGCAGCTTACCGGGACAGCCCACCGGGGAGCTGTTTTTT.

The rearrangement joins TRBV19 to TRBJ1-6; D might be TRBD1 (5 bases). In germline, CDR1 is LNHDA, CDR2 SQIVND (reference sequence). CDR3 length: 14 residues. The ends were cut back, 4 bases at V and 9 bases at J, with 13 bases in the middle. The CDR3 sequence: CASSNPGEVSPLHF. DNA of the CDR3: TGTGCCAGTAGTAATCCGGGGGAGGTTTCACCCCTCCACTTT.